The 5 T cell receptor beta chains listed next were all sequenced from one sample in a study of OX40 agonist ivuxolimab in advanced cancers. Assay: immunoSEQ multiplex PCR; the TCRdb copy retains only in-frame clones and omits some. The data show 80,000 to 100,000 clones, with around 90% seen just once and less than 0.35% held by the top ten. Specimen: CD4+ or CD8+ T cells sorted from blood, collected in a trial of the OX40 agonist ivuxolimab. The receptors come from an adult with an advanced solid tumor such as melanoma, head and neck, liver or kidney cancer.

The chain has TRBV7-9 and TRBJ2-1, with 8 nucleotides matching TRBD1. V was pared by 6 bases and J by 5 bases, with 12 bases of the junction left unmatched. The CDR3 totals 16 residues. Germline lookup yields CDR1 SEHNR and CDR2 FQNEAQ (reference sequence). This chain's CDR3 is CASSPGPGQGDNEQFF. DNA of the CDR3: TGTGCCAGCAGTCCAGGCCCAGGACAGGGAGACAATGAGCAGTTCTTC. The variable domain in full, completed from reference TRBV7-9 and TRBJ2-1, reads DTGVSQNPRHKITKRGQNVTFRCDPISEHNRLYWYRQTLGQGPEFLTYFQNEAQLEKSRLLSDRFSAERPKGSFSTLEIQRTEQGDSAMYLCASSPGPGQGDNEQFFGPGTRLTVL.

This clone was counted once. The V gene is TRBV19, the J gene TRBJ1-2, with D perhaps matching TRBD1 (6 bases). From germline, CDR1 is LNHDA and CDR2 SQIVND (reference sequence). The CDR3 is 13 residues long. Trimming removed 5 bases at V and 3 bases at J, with 10 bases between. The CDR3 spells CASSVDSYYGYTF. Written as DNA, the CDR3 is TGTGCCAGTAGTGTGGACAGTTACTATGGCTACACCTTC.

The chain joins TRBV5-1 to TRBJ2-7; D remains unclear. The germline V gene encodes CDR1 SGHRS and CDR2 YFSETQ. Deletions cut 3 bases from V and 5 bases from J, with 18 bases between. CDR3 length: 15 amino acids. As DNA, the CDR3 is TGCGCCAGCAGCTCGAGGACGGCCCTATCGGACGAGCAGTACTTC. As protein: CASSSRTALSDEQYF.

The chain carries TRBV6-1 and TRBJ2-2, with 10 bases that match TRBD2. Germline CDR1 MNHNS, CDR2 SASEGT. V shed 6 bases and J 5 bases; nucleotides not matched to a gene: 3. The CDR3 runs to 14 residues. For the CDR3, the DNA is TGTGCCAGCAGGGTGACTAGCGGGACCGGGGAGCTGTTTTTT. It is translated as CASRVTSGTGELFF.

V usage is TRBV7-8 and J usage is TRBJ2-1; 16 nucleotides match TRBD2. Per germline, CDR1 SGHVS and CDR2 FQNEAQ. J lost 7 bases, V lost 5 bases, and 2 bases had no gene match. The CDR3 consists of 15 residues. The CDR3: CASSRGLAGGNEQFF. CDR3 nucleotide sequence: TGTGCCAGCAGCCGGGGACTAGCGGGAGGGAATGAGCAGTTCTTC.